A selection of T cell receptor beta chains follows, all from one sample in a study of blood T cell repertoires in COVID-19. Sequencing was performed with immunoSEQ multiplex PCR; in TCRdb, only in-frame clones are kept and a portion is missing. The sample holds about 75,000 clones, more than 65% seen once. The sample taken for sequencing was peripheral blood. The origin of the receptors is a woman older than 75 with active or convalescent COVID-19. CDR3s include the opening cysteine and the closing phenylalanine or tryptophan. D genes are given only for firm matches. Some rows have no size entry. The others give once, few or many, or a class for an expanded clone.

V	D	size	J	DNA	CDR3
TRBV19	-	-	TRBJ2-1	TGTGCCAGTAGTGGCTGGGGGGAGCACTTCAATGAGCAGTTCTTC	CASSGWGEHFNEQFF
TRBV2	-	-	TRBJ1-1	TGTGCCAGCGGACTATCTGGGACCACTGAAGCTTTCTTT	CASGLSGTTEAFF
TRBV6-1	TRBD2	few	TRBJ2-7	TGTGCCAGCAGTGAAAAGGGACTAGCCGGGGACGAGCAGTACTTC	CASSEKGLAGDEQYF
TRBV5-4	-	-	TRBJ2-1	TGTGCCAGCAGCCCCCGTAGCGGAGGCTCCTACAATGAGCAGTTCTTC	CASSPRSGGSYNEQFF
TRBV2	TRBD1	-	TRBJ1-3	TGTGCCAGCAGTGAACAGGGGGCTGGAAACACCATATATTTT	CASSEQGAGNTIYF
TRBV6-6	-	few	TRBJ1-3	TGTGCCAGCAAAGTCGGCGGCTCTGGAAACACCATATATTTT	CASKVGGSGNTIYF
TRBV6-5	TRBD1	-	TRBJ2-3	TGTGCCAGCAGGGACAGGGAAAGGGCAGATACGCAGTATTTT	CASRDRERADTQYF
TRBV30	TRBD1	-	TRBJ1-6	TGTGCCTGGACAGGGGGTTACTATAATTCACCCCTCCACTTT	CAWTGGYYNSPLHF
TRBV12-2	-	-	TRBJ1-4	TGTGCAAGTCGCTTAGAATATCCACTAGAGGAAAAACTGTTTTTT	CASRLEYPLEEKLFF
TRBV5-1	TRBD2	-	TRBJ2-1	TGCGCCAGCAGCTATCTGACTAGCGGGAGAAGCGGTGAGCAGTTCTTC	CASSYLTSGRSGEQFF
TRBV29-1	-	few	TRBJ2-7	TGCAGCGTTGCTGGAGGGCTCTACGAGCAGTACTTC	CSVAGGLYEQYF
TRBV7-9	TRBD2	-	TRBJ2-5	TGTGCCAGCAGCTTTCTAGGGACTAGCCAACAAGAGACCCAGTACTTC	CASSFLGTSQQETQYF
TRBV30	TRBD2	few	TRBJ2-2	TGTGCCTGGAGTATCCGAGTGATTAGCGGGCATACGAACACCGGGGAGCTGTTTTTT	CAWSIRVISGHTNTGELFF
TRBV10-3	TRBD1	-	TRBJ2-5	TGTGCCATCAGCCCGGACAGGGGCACTGAGACCCAGTACTTC	CAISPDRGTETQYF
TRBV6-2/TRBV6-3	TRBD2	-	TRBJ2-7	TGTGCCAGCAGTTACCACCGGGGGGGCTACGAGCAGTACTTC	CASSYHRGGYEQYF
TRBV20-1	TRBD2	-	TRBJ2-7	TGCAGTGCTAGTGATAGCGGGGGTTCCTACGAGCAGTACTTC	CSASDSGGSYEQYF
TRBV27	-	-	TRBJ1-1	TGTGCCAGCAGTTCCCTATTCGGACAGCGGTTCACTGAAGCTTTCTTT	CASSSLFGQRFTEAFF
TRBV7-9	TRBD1	-	TRBJ2-7	TGTGCCAGCACCAAGGACAGGGGCCACGAGCAGTACTTC	CASTKDRGHEQYF
TRBV6-5	TRBD1	-	TRBJ1-5	TGTGCCAGCAAGAAACAGGGGGATAGCAATCAGCCCCAGCATTTT	CASKKQGDSNQPQHF
TRBV5-5	-	many	TRBJ1-6	TGTGCCAGCAGCTTGCGCTATTCTTTGGACGGGATTTCACCCCTCCACTTT	CASSLRYSLDGISPLHF
TRBV4-2	TRBD1	-	TRBJ1-2	TGTGCCAGCAGCCGAAACGGACAGGGAGCGGGCTATGGCTACACCTTC	CASSRNGQGAGYGYTF
TRBV6-5	-	-	TRBJ1-2	TGTGCCAGCAGTAACAGGGCCTATGGATTTTATGGCTACACCTTC	CASSNRAYGFYGYTF
TRBV15	TRBD2	-	TRBJ2-5	TGTGCCACCAGCGGCTTTCTTAGCGGGGCTGAGACCCAGTACTTC	CATSGFLSGAETQYF
TRBV6-5	TRBD1	-	TRBJ2-5	TGTGCCAGCAGCCGAGGACAGGGAACAGAGACCCAGTACTTC	CASSRGQGTETQYF
TRBV9	TRBD1	-	TRBJ2-3	TGTGCCAGCAGCGCAGGGACAGCTCCTAGCACAGATACGCAGTATTTT	CASSAGTAPSTDTQYF
TRBV7-2	TRBD2	-	TRBJ2-5	TGTGCCAGCAGCCCCGGGCCTAGCGGGGGGGCTGCTCAAGAGACCCAGTACTTC	CASSPGPSGGAAQETQYF
TRBV5-6	-	few	TRBJ2-1	TGTGCCAGCAGCTTTTTGGGACTCGGAGTGGGTGAGCAGTTCTTC	CASSFLGLGVGEQFF